This TCR beta chain emerged from a study of cytomegalovirus exposure and HLA in healthy donors. Broader study findings: Later work showed greater clonal expansion in HLA-associated TCR beta chains than in equally common others.

With respect to this clone: Its antigen is unknown.

Germline V lookup: CDR1 SGHVS, CDR2 FNYEAQ. The CDR3 loop spans 14 amino acids. Trimming took 5 bases from V and 3 from J; bases not matched to a gene: 6. PCR primers comprised 60 Vbeta and 13 Jbeta primers. Sequenced by immunoSEQ multiplex PCR; TCRdb stores in-frame clones only, minus some. The data contain some 140,000 clones, approximately 80% of them singletons. The sample consisted of PBMCs. The chain joins TRBV7-6 to TRBJ2-7; 8 positions agree with TRBD1. The sequence was obtained from a man aged 25-40 years in good health and CMV-seronegative. The CDR3 reads CASSMLTGDYEQYF. CDR3 coding DNA: TGTGCCAGCAGCATGTTGACAGGGGACTACGAGCAGTACTTC. Supplemented by reference TRBV7-6 and TRBJ2-7, the full variable domain reads GAGVSQSPRYKVTKRGQDVALRCDPISGHVSLYWYRQALGQGPEFLTYFNYEAQQDKSGLPNDRFSAERPEGSISTLTIQRTEQRDSAMYRCASSMLTGDYEQYFGPGTRLTVT.